Below, one TCR beta chain is given with its context. The antigen remains unidentified. This entry is derived from a study of cytomegalovirus exposure and HLA in healthy donors. Trimming took 0 bases from V and 12 from J, leaving 14 bases between them. The CDR3 length is 13 residues. CDR1 is LNHDA, CDR2 SQIVND, per germline (reference sequence). PCR was performed using 60 Vbeta and 13 Jbeta primers. Libraries were prepared by immunoSEQ multiplex PCR; TCRdb keeps only in-frame clonotypes and omits some of them. The table shows 90,000 to 120,000 clones, with more than 75% occurring only once. Study-level points and caveats: It was assumed in the presence/absence analyses that sequencing depth was roughly uniform across donors. The study reported that TCR beta sequences accurately predicted HLA-A and HLA-B alleles in most subjects. The listing of 150 to 200 TCR beta chains classed them as cytomegalovirus-associated.

The chain is built from TRBV19 and TRBJ1-2; D remains unclear. The clonotype originates from a woman in her 50s in good health and CMV-seropositive. Specimen: PBMCs. DNA for the CDR3: TGTGCCAGTAGTATAGATCGCGGACTCGGGGACACCTTC. Translated: CASSIDRGLGDTF.